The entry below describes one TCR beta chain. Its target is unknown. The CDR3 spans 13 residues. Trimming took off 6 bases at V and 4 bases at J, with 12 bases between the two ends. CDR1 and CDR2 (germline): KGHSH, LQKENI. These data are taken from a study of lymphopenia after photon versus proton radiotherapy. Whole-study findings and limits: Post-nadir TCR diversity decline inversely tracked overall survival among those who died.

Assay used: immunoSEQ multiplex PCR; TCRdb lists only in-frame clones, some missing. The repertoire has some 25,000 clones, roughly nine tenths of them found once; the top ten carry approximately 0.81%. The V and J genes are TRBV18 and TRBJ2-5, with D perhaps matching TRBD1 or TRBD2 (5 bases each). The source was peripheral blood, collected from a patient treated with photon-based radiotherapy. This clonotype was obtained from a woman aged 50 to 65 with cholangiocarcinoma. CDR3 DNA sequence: TGTGCCAGCTCCCTTGGGACCCGAGAGACCCAGTACTTC. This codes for CASSLGTRETQYF.